These T cell receptor beta chains were read from a single sample in a study of T cells in Graves' hyperthyroidism and ophthalmopathy. TCRdb re-called the multiplex PCR reads through MiXCR, storing one row per CDR3 protein. The table has 500,000 to 800,000 distinct CDR3 sequences, roughly 15% seen once; the top ten hold approximately 12%. The source material was blood. These receptors were collected from a woman aged 45 to 65 with Graves' ophthalmopathy. CDR3s include the opening cysteine and the closing phenylalanine or tryptophan. The D gene is left open where the match is weak. Size is stated for part of the rows, as once, few or many counts, or as a class when the clone is expanded.

d_call	j_call	clone_size	v_call	cdr3_aa	cdr3_nt
.	TRBJ1-1	many	TRBV3-1	CASSQDDRDAFF	TGTGCCAGCAGCCAAGATGACCGGGATGCTTTCTTT
.	TRBJ2-7	many	TRBV27	CASSWRERAYEQYF	TGTGCCAGCAGTTGGAGGGAGAGGGCCTACGAGCAGTACTTC
TRBD1	TRBJ2-5	few	TRBV5-1	CASSSGQGFGETQYF	TGCGCCAGCAGTTCGGGACAGGGGTTTGGGGAGACCCAGTACTTC
TRBD1	TRBJ2-5	many	TRBV29-1	CSVDETGGPYQETQYF	TGCAGCGTTGATGAGACAGGGGGCCCGTACCAAGAGACCCAGTACTTC
TRBD1	TRBJ1-6	.	TRBV20-1	CSARDRGSSYNSPLHF	TGCAGTGCGAGGGACAGAGGGAGCTCCTATAATTCACCCCTCCACTTT
.	TRBJ2-3	many	TRBV7-3	CASSLMVGDSDTQYF	TGTGCCAGCAGCTTAATGGTGGGAGACTCAGATACGCAGTATTTT
.	TRBJ1-2	many	TRBV7-2	CASSRVVGGYGYTF	TGTGCCAGCAGCCGGGTAGTCGGAGGCTATGGCTACACCTTC
TRBD2	TRBJ2-1	.	TRBV24-1	CATSDLSRGTGSSTSGSTVEQFF	TGTGCCACCAGTGATTTATCTCGGGGAACAGGGTCATCCACTAGCGGGAGCACGGTTGAGCAGTTCTTC
.	TRBJ2-7	many	TRBV28	CASSFLLGSANYEQYF	TGTGCCAGCAGTTTTCTCTTAGGTTCAGCTAACTACGAGCAGTACTTC
TRBD2	TRBJ2-3	many	TRBV28	CASSSGLAGMSDTQYF	TGTGCCAGCAGTTCCGGACTAGCGGGAATGTCAGATACGCAGTATTTT
.	TRBJ2-1	few	TRBV28	CASSPHPLQGHEQFF	TGTGCCAGCAGTCCTCACCCACTCCAAGGCCATGAGCAGTTCTTC
TRBD2	TRBJ2-3	many	TRBV7-8	CASSPTRLAHTDTQYF	TGTGCCAGCAGCCCAACCCGACTAGCCCACACAGATACGCAGTATTTT
TRBD2	TRBJ2-5	few	TRBV3-1	CASSPFGIAGDQETQYF	TGTGCCAGCAGCCCCTTCGGGATAGCGGGAGACCAAGAGACCCAGTACTTC
.	TRBJ1-1	many	TRBV15	CATRRGGANTEAFF	TGTGCCACCCGCCGGGGTGGGGCGAACACTGAAGCTTTCTTT
.	TRBJ1-2	.	TRBV6-5	CASSYRGRGYTF	TGTGCCAGCAGTTACAGGGGAAGAGGCTACACCTTC
.	TRBJ2-7	few	TRBV6-1	CASSPSRFHEQYF	TGTGCCAGCAGCCCTAGCAGGTTCCACGAGCAGTACTTC
.	TRBJ1-2	many	TRBV28	CASSSVSSRVSGYTF	TGTGCCAGCAGCTCCGTATCGTCGCGTGTTTCAGGCTACACCTTC
TRBD2	TRBJ2-7	.	TRBV20-1	CSASLGLAHEQYF	TGCAGTGCTAGTCTGGGACTAGCGCACGAGCAGTACTTC
.	TRBJ2-3	.	TRBV6-2/TRBV6-3	CASSQDKAGTDTQYF	TGTGCCAGCAGTCAGGACAAGGCAGGCACAGATACGCAGTATTTT
TRBD2	TRBJ2-1	.	TRBV11-2	CARISPSGLNEQFF	TGTGCCAGGATAAGTCCTAGCGGGTTAAATGAGCAGTTCTTC
TRBD2	TRBJ2-7	many	TRBV2	CASRRLAGGHEQYF	TGTGCCAGCAGGCGGCTAGCGGGAGGCCACGAGCAGTACTTC
.	TRBJ2-7	few	TRBV14	CASSQFMRFSSGTHGPDEQYF	TGTGCCAGCAGCCAATTTATGAGGTTCTCGAGTGGAACACATGGACCCGACGAGCAGTACTTC
.	TRBJ1-6	.	TRBV19	CASSLTWSGHNSPLHF	TGTGCCAGTAGTTTGACTTGGAGCGGGCATAATTCACCCCTCCACTTT
TRBD1	TRBJ2-7	few	TRBV29-1	CSVATRTGGYEQYF	TGCAGCGTTGCCACGAGGACAGGGGGCTACGAGCAGTACTTC
.	TRBJ1-5	many	TRBV20-1	CSARTGLEQPQHF	TGCAGTGCTAGAACAGGGCTCGAACAGCCCCAGCATTTT
.	TRBJ2-1	many	TRBV27	CASSGGFSSYNEQFF	TGTGCCAGCAGTGGGGGTTTCAGCTCCTACAATGAGCAGTTCTTC
TRBD2	TRBJ2-7	.	TRBV28	CASRTSGSGSYEQYF	TGTGCCAGCAGAACGAGCGGGAGCGGTTCCTACGAGCAGTACTTC
TRBD2	TRBJ2-7	many	TRBV9	CASSPRGAGGPDYEQYF	TGTGCCAGCAGCCCCCGCGGGGCGGGAGGGCCCGACTACGAGCAGTACTTC
.	TRBJ2-1	.	TRBV12-3/TRBV12-4	CASKDRNEQFF	TGTGCCAGCAAGGACAGAAATGAGCAGTTCTTC
.	TRBJ2-7	many	TRBV7-2	CASSFSAQGTYEQYF	TGTGCCAGCAGCTTCTCTGCTCAGGGGACCTACGAGCAGTACTTC
TRBD2	TRBJ2-1	few	TRBV6-2/TRBV6-3	CASSILLAANNEQFF	TGTGCCAGCAGTATCTTACTAGCGGCGAACAATGAGCAGTTCTTC
TRBD1	TRBJ2-1	many	TRBV10-3	CAISDRDRYNEQFF	TGTGCCATCAGTGACCGGGACAGATACAATGAGCAGTTCTTC
.	TRBJ1-2	.	TRBV27	CASRGVGGLNGYTF	TGTGCCAGCAGGGGGGTAGGAGGGCTCAATGGCTACACCTTC
TRBD2	TRBJ2-3	many	TRBV7-8	CASSPKREPTDTQYF	TGTGCCAGCAGCCCCAAGCGGGAGCCAACAGATACGCAGTATTTT